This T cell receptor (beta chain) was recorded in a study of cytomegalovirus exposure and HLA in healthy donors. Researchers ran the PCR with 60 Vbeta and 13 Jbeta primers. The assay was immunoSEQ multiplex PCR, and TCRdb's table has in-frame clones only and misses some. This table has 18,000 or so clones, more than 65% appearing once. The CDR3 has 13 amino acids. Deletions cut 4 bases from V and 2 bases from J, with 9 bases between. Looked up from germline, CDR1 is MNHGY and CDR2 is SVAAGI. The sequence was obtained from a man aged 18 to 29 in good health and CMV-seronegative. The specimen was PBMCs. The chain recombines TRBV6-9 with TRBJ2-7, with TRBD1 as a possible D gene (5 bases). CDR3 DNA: TGTGCCAGCAGTTTCAGGGTTACCTACGAGCAGTACTTC. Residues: CASSFRVTYEQYF.